A single sample is the source of the 29 T cell receptor beta chains below, sequenced in a study of STAT5B mutations in CD4+ large granular lymphocyte leukemia. The assay was immunoSEQ multiplex PCR, and TCRdb's table has in-frame clones only and misses some. The data show about 35,000 clones, roughly 82% seen once. What was sequenced was CD4+ T cells from blood buffy coats. Receptors were obtained from a human donor in good health.

The rearrangement joins TRBV19 to TRBJ2-1, with D possibly TRBD2 on 6 matching bases. Germline CDR1 is LNHDA and CDR2 is SQIVND (reference sequence). V lost 4 bases and J lost 2, with 12 bases in between. The CDR3 is 15 residues long. The CDR3, as DNA: TGTGCCAGTAGTAGGGGGGACTCTCCCTACAATGAGCAGTTCTTC. It codes for CASSRGDSPYNEQFF.

The chain links TRBV6-4 to TRBJ2-2; D may correspond to TRBD1 or TRBD2 (5 bases each). Germline V lookup: CDR1 MRHNA, CDR2 SNTAGT. The CDR3 totals 13 residues. V shed 3 bases and J shed 3 bases, with 5 bases lying between them. In DNA form, the CDR3 reads TGTGCCAGCAGTGAGGGGGACACCGGGGAGCTGTTTTTT. This encodes CASSEGDTGELFF.

This chain uses TRBV6-1 with TRBJ2-6, with no clear D. The CDR3 length is 15 residues. Trimming removed 4 bases from V and 1 base from J, with 8 bases in between. Germline V lookup: CDR1 MNHNS, CDR2 SASEGT. CDR3 in amino acids: CASSGARSGANVLTF. The CDR3 DNA reads TGTGCCAGCAGTGGAGCCCGATCTGGGGCCAACGTCCTGACTTTC.

The chain couples TRBV7-2 to TRBJ1-2; D might be TRBD1 (6 bases). Germline values: CDR1 SGHTA, CDR2 FQGNSA. V lost 2 bases and J 6 bases, leaving 16 bases between the germline ends. CDR3 size: 15 residues. Here the CDR3 reads CASSLNVGAGDGYTF. As DNA, the CDR3 is TGTGCCAGCAGCTTAAACGTAGGGGCAGGGGATGGCTACACCTTC.

This chain connects TRBV5-8 to TRBJ1-2; the match to TRBD1 covers 7 bases. The germline gives CDR1 SGHTS, CDR2 YDEGEE. Trimming at V came to 7 bases and at J to 2 bases, leaving 14 bases not matched to a gene. This CDR3 contains 16 residues. The CDR3 here is CASPKGASGRNYGYTF. CDR3 coding DNA: TGTGCCAGCCCCAAGGGGGCCAGCGGGCGGAACTATGGCTACACCTTC.

The V and J genes are TRBV11-2 and TRBJ1-1, with 9 bases fitting TRBD1. Germline trimming cut 3 bases from V and 1 base from J; bases unmatched to any gene: 3. Germline V gene sequence: CDR1 SGHAT, CDR2 FQNNGV. The CDR3 loop spans 15 amino acids. CDR3 residues: CASSFGTGRNTEAFF. The CDR3 DNA follows: TGTGCCAGCAGCTTCGGGACAGGGAGGAACACTGAAGCTTTCTTT.

V is TRBV6-1 and J is TRBJ1-1; D may be TRBD1 (5 bases). V dropped 4 bases and J dropped 4 bases, with 13 bases sitting between them. Per the germline V gene, CDR1 is MNHNS and CDR2 is SASEGT. The CDR3 has 14 residues. The CDR3 nucleotides read TGTGCCAGCAGTGTCGGGGCGGGGGGCACTGAAGCTTTCTTT. It is translated as CASSVGAGGTEAFF.

This clone was picked up a small number of times. This chain joins TRBV29-1 and TRBJ1-2; tentatively, D is TRBD1 (6 bases). Germline V gene lookup returns CDR1 SQVTM and CDR2 ANQGSEA. CDR3 size: 13 residues. Trimming took off 6 bases at V and 14 bases at J, with 25 bases between the two ends. The CDR3 coding sequence is TGCAGCGTCGGAACTCTCGGGACACCTCTTGAGACCTTC. Translation: CSVGTLGTPLETF. Full variable domain (rest looked up from reference TRBV29-1 and TRBJ1-2): SAVISQKPSRDICQRGTSLTIQCQVDSQVTMMFWYRQQPGQSLTLIATANQGSEATYESGFVIDKFPISRPNLTFSTLTVSNMSPEDSSIYLCSVGTLGTPLETFGSGTRLTVV.

The chain is built from TRBV29-1 and TRBJ2-3, with D perhaps assigned TRBD1 or TRBD2 (5 bases each). CDR3 size: 12 residues. Germline-derived CDR1 and CDR2 are SQVTM and ANQGSEA. CDR3 sequence reads: CSVWVGPDTQYF. Written as DNA, the CDR3 is TGCAGTGTTTGGGTGGGACCAGATACGCAGTATTTT.

The CDR3 DNA follows: TGTGCCAGCAGAGGGACGGACAGCTCTAACTATGGCTACACCTTC. Amino acids: CASRGTDSSNYGYTF. The J gene is TRBJ1-2, the V gene TRBV25-1; D possibly corresponds to TRBD1 (6 bases). The CDR3 covers 15 residues. Germline CDR1 and CDR2: MGHDK and SYGVNS. V was clipped by 6 bases and J by 0 bases, with 14 bases between them.

This chain joins TRBV27 and TRBJ2-7, with 8 bases aligning to TRBD1. J lost 2 bases, V lost 6 bases, and 6 bases had no gene match. CDR3 length equals 14 residues. The V gene's germline CDR1 is MNHEY and CDR2 SMNVEV (reference sequence). Here the CDR3 DNA reads TGTGCCAGCAGGCGGACAGGGATAGCCTACGAGCAGTACTTC. It specifies CASRRTGIAYEQYF.

The chain uses TRBV5-4 and TRBJ1-4, with D uncertain. Germline assignment: CDR1 SGHNT and CDR2 YYREEE (reference sequence). The CDR3 spans 13 residues. The germline V and J ends were trimmed by 0 bases and 6 bases, with 6 bases remaining between them. CDR3 bases: TGTGCCAGCAGCTTGGAACCCGATGAAAAACTGTTTTTT. Its translation is CASSLEPDEKLFF.

This chain joins TRBV7-8 and TRBJ2-1, with 7 nucleotides matching TRBD2. CDR3 length equals 14 residues. Germline CDR1 and CDR2: SGHVS and FQNEAQ. V shed 2 bases, J shed 9 bases, and the junction held 7 bases outside the gene matches. For the CDR3, the DNA is TGTGCCAGCAGCTTAAAGGCGGGAGCGGGTGAGCAGTTCTTC. Amino acid sequence: CASSLKAGAGEQFF.

The chain links TRBV5-6 to TRBJ1-3, with a tentative D call TRBD1 (5 bases). The CDR3 spans 17 residues. V was cut by 0 bases and J by 4 bases, with 17 bases left in between. Germline V gives CDR1 SGHDT, CDR2 YYEEEE. CDR3 in DNA: TGTGCCAGCAGCTTGGGAGGGGTCAATCCCCCCGGAAACACCATATATTTT. Protein product: CASSLGGVNPPGNTIYF.

The rearrangement joins TRBV5-1 to TRBJ1-1; possibly TRBD1 for D (5 bases). The CDR3 length is 13 residues. CDR1 and CDR2 (germline): SGHRS, YFSETQ. V dropped 4 bases and J dropped 1 base, with 8 bases sitting between them. In nucleotides, the CDR3 is TGCGCCAGCAGCCGGGGGGAGAACACTGAAGCTTTCTTT. This codes for CASSRGENTEAFF.

Only one count was recorded for this clone. J is TRBJ1-2 and V is TRBV29-1, with no clear D. The V and J ends lost 5 bases and 5 bases respectively, with 12 bases between them. The germline CDR1 and CDR2 sequences are SQVTM and ANQGSEA. The CDR3 runs to 12 residues. The CDR3 loop is CSVPLGDYGYTF. The DNA for the CDR3 is TGCAGCGTTCCCCTAGGAGATTATGGCTACACCTTC.

The chain is built from TRBV29-1 and TRBJ1-5, with 9 nucleotides matching TRBD1. CDR1 is SQVTM, CDR2 ANQGSEA, per germline. This CDR3 is built from 14 residues. J lost 3 bases, V lost 6 bases, and 6 bases had no gene match. The CDR3 nucleotides are TGCAGCGTCAGACAGGGGGGGAACAATCAGCCCCAGCATTTT. Amino acid sequence: CSVRQGGNNQPQHF.

The chain is built from TRBV6-1 and TRBJ1-5, with D unclear. The germline V gene encodes CDR1 MNHNS and CDR2 SASEGT. CDR3 length: 17 residues. The V gene lost 2 bases and the J gene lost 5 bases, with 19 bases spanning the gap. The DNA for the CDR3 is TGTGCCAGCAGTGAACAGTACGACTTTGGGGAATATCAGCCCCAGCATTTT. Translation: CASSEQYDFGEYQPQHF.

This clone appeared a single time. V gene TRBV19 combines with J gene TRBJ1-5, with D unresolved. Germline V gene lookup returns CDR1 LNHDA and CDR2 SQIVND (reference sequence). The CDR3 is 16 amino acids. V was clipped by 7 bases and J by 5 bases, with 21 bases between them. DNA for the CDR3: TGTGCCAGTACCTCACCAGGAGGTTTTGGGGATCAGCCCCAGCATTTT. Amino acid sequence: CASTSPGGFGDQPQHF.

The rearrangement uses TRBV11-2 and TRBJ2-1, with D perhaps TRBD1 or TRBD2 (5 bases each). The V end was cut by 6 bases, the J end by 7 bases, with 19 bases between. The germline V gene encodes CDR1 SGHAT and CDR2 FQNNGV. This CDR3 region has 15 residues. The CDR3 DNA sequence: TGTGCCAGCAGATCGCCGGGACGGGCACGAAATGAGCAGTTCTTC. This gives the protein CASRSPGRARNEQFF.

The V and J genes are TRBV5-8 and TRBJ2-3; weak D call: TRBD2 (5 bases). Germline V gene sequence: CDR1 SGHTS, CDR2 YDEGEE. This CDR3 spans 14 amino acids. Trimming took off 4 bases at V and 3 bases at J, with 12 bases between the two ends. CDR3 amino acids: CASSRRVGTDTQYF. DNA for the CDR3: TGTGCCAGCAGCCGGCGGGTAGGAACAGATACGCAGTATTTT.

The chain is built from TRBV6-5 and TRBJ2-5, with unresolved D. The DNA end favors TRBJ2-7, so the J call may be wrong. The CDR3 consists of 12 residues. CDR1 and CDR2 (germline): MNHEY, SVGAGI. The CDR3 here is CASRAHSYEQYF. In DNA form, the CDR3 reads TGTGCCAGCAGGGCTCACTCCTACGAGCAGTACTTC.

This clone was observed a handful of times. The chain carries TRBV19 and TRBJ1-5; D call uncertain. Deletions cut 8 bases from V and 1 base from J, with 15 bases between. The CDR3 totals 15 residues. CDR1 and CDR2 (germline): LNHDA, SQIVND (reference sequence). Here the CDR3 reads CASSQNFGSNQPQHF. The CDR3 DNA reads as TGTGCCAGTTCTCAAAACTTTGGCAGCAATCAGCCCCAGCATTTT.

The rearrangement links TRBV30 to TRBJ2-3, with a tentative D call TRBD2 (5 bases). CDR1 and CDR2 (germline): GTSNPN, SVGIG (reference sequence). The CDR3 sequence is 14 residues long. The V end lost 7 bases, the J end lost 8 bases, and 22 bases lay between the germline ends. The CDR3 loop reads CAFTGKATISTQYF. The CDR3 bases are TGTGCCTTCACCGGGAAAGCTACAATTAGTACGCAGTATTTT.

The chain joins TRBV5-1 to TRBJ1-1; 7 nucleotides agree with TRBD1. Germline loops: CDR1 SGHRS, CDR2 YFSETQ. Losses at the gene ends were 0 bases for V and 6 bases for J; bases not matched to a gene: 5. The CDR3 consists of 14 residues. The CDR3 region is CASSLEGQPSEAFF. In DNA form, the CDR3 reads TGCGCCAGCAGCTTGGAGGGACAGCCTTCTGAAGCTTTCTTT.

This rearrangement joins TRBV5-4 to TRBJ1-1, with no clear D. Per germline, CDR1 SGHNT and CDR2 YYREEE (reference sequence). The CDR3 runs to 14 residues. Trimming pared 4 bases from V and 0 bases from J, leaving 10 bases between. The CDR3 loop reads CASSLTNLNTEAFF. The DNA of the CDR3 is TGTGCCAGCAGCCTGACAAACTTGAACACTGAAGCTTTCTTT. The full variable domain, with the rest looked up from reference TRBV5-4 and TRBJ1-1, is ETGVTQSPTHLIKTRGQQVTLRCSSQSGHNTVSWYQQALGQGPQFIFQYYREEENGRGNFPPRFSGLQFPNYSSELNVNALELDDSALYLCASSLTNLNTEAFFGQGTRLTVV.

The chain combines TRBV5-6 with TRBJ1-3; D perhaps matches TRBD1 (6 bases). Trimming cost V 0 bases and J 2 bases, with 12 bases left between them. CDR1 is SGHDT and CDR2 is YYEEEE in the germline V gene. This CDR3 region has 16 residues. Here the CDR3 DNA reads TGTGCCAGCAGCTTGGCTCTACAGGGTACTGGAAACACCATATATTTT. Its translation is CASSLALQGTGNTIYF.

Comment on this clone: One end of the junction fails to match germline, which may point to a read error. V and J are TRBV6-1 and TRBJ1-3; 7 bases agree with TRBD1. The CDR3 runs to 15 residues. In germline, CDR1 is MNHNS, CDR2 SASEGT. In DNA, the CDR3 is TGCGTCGCAGAACGCGGGACAGCCTCTGGAAACACCATATATTTT. It specifies CVAERGTASGNTIYF.

This clone came up a few times. The V gene is TRBV19, the J gene TRBJ1-2; D is unresolved. Germline V lookup: CDR1 LNHDA, CDR2 SQIVND (reference sequence). This CDR3 contains 14 residues. V gave up 1 base and J gave up 4 bases, with 10 bases separating them. The CDR3 DNA is TGTGCCAGTAGTATAGGCGATGACTTCTATGGCTACACCTTC. Amino acids: CASSIGDDFYGYTF.